The next 9 T cell receptor beta chains were all read from a single sample in a study of T cell repertoires in cytomegalovirus infection. A single record per CDR3 protein comes from TCRdb applying MiXCR to the reads. The sample has about 210,000 distinct CDR3 sequences, 5% to 8.5% seen once. The sample taken for sequencing was PBMCs. Receptors were obtained from a human donor in good health (CMV status not recorded). Some clones in this sample may be carry-over from other donors' samples.

The V call is TRBV29-1, the J call TRBJ2-7; D gene ambiguous. V dropped 4 bases and J dropped 2 bases, with 12 bases sitting between them. Germline assignment: CDR1 SQVTM and CDR2 ANQGSEA. The CDR3 is 13 residues long. CDR3 sequence reads: CSVGLGGPYEQYF. The CDR3 DNA reads TGCAGCGTTGGCCTCGGCGGACCCTACGAGCAGTACTTC.

This clonotype appeared many times. The chain couples TRBV7-2 to TRBJ2-5; 8 nucleotides line up with TRBD2. The junction had 7 bases not matched to a gene; V was cut back by 5 bases and J by 5 bases. Germline V gene sequence: CDR1 SGHTA, CDR2 FQGNSA. CDR3 length equals 14 residues. CDR3 sequence (DNA): TGTGCCAGCAGCCCAAGACTAGCGAGCGAGACCCAGTACTTC. It encodes CASSPRLASETQYF.

This clonotype was found many times. The V call is TRBV7-9, the J call TRBJ2-1; D ambiguous. This CDR3 has 13 residues. Germline V lookup: CDR1 SEHNR, CDR2 FQNEAQ (reference sequence). The V end was cut by 2 bases, the J end by 8 bases, with 10 bases between. CDR3 bases: TGTGCCAGCAGCTTATACAATCGCGATGAGCAGTTCTTC. This gives the protein CASSLYNRDEQFF.

This clonotype was picked up many times. The genes are TRBV6-2 or TRBV6-3 and TRBJ2-1; the D is unclear. Per germline, CDR1 MNHEY and CDR2 SVGEGT. Trimming took off 0 bases at V and 0 bases at J, with 6 bases between the two ends. The CDR3 spans 15 residues. The chain's CDR3 is CASSYSTFSYNEQFF. Written as DNA, the CDR3 is TGTGCCAGCAGTTACTCCACCTTCTCCTACAATGAGCAGTTCTTC.

This clonotype was recorded many times. The J gene is TRBJ2-1, the V gene TRBV7-9, with 10 bases lining up with TRBD1. The germline gives CDR1 SEHNR, CDR2 FQNEAQ (reference sequence). The CDR3 is made up of 16 amino acids. V shed 1 base and J 9 bases; nucleotides not matched to a gene: 9. The CDR3 DNA is TGTGCCAGCAGCTTAGTGTTGGGACAGGGGACTGCTGAGCAGTTCTTC. It codes for CASSLVLGQGTAEQFF.

This chain joins TRBV20-1 and TRBJ2-1, with 8 bases that match TRBD2. The germline V gene encodes CDR1 DFQATT and CDR2 SNEGSKA (reference sequence). The J segment lost 6 bases and the V segment lost 5 bases, leaving 3 bases of the junction unmatched. CDR3 size: 12 residues. CDR3 region: CSASLAANEQFF. The CDR3 region has the DNA TGCAGTGCTTCACTAGCGGCCAATGAGCAGTTCTTC.

There are many counts of this clonotype. The genes are TRBV7-8 and TRBJ1-6; D possibly corresponds to TRBD1 (6 bases). Germline V gene sequence: CDR1 SGHVS, CDR2 FQNEAQ. The CDR3 consists of 13 residues. V lost 3 bases, J lost 15 bases, and 15 bases lay in between. The DNA of the CDR3 is TGTGCCAGCAGCTTTTCCGGACAACAGGGCCTCCACTTT. It is translated as CASSFSGQQGLHF.

At least ten counts were recorded for this clonotype. The rearrangement joins TRBV10-3 to TRBJ2-2; D uncertain. This CDR3 has 14 amino acids. V lost 4 bases, J lost 0 bases, and 6 bases lay in between. Germline values: CDR1 ENHRY, CDR2 SYGVKD. Written as DNA, the CDR3 is TGTGCCATCAGTGCTAGAACGAACACCGGGGAGCTGTTTTTT. This translates into CAISARTNTGELFF.

This clonotype was detected many times. The chain combines TRBV7-3 with TRBJ2-7; 8 bases match TRBD2. Germline lookup yields CDR1 SGHTA and CDR2 FQGTGA. CDR3 length equals 15 residues. Trimming took 5 bases from V and 4 from J; bases not matched to a gene: 10. CDR3: CASSHLGLEPYEQYF. The DNA for the CDR3 is TGTGCCAGCAGCCATTTGGGACTAGAACCTTACGAGCAGTACTTC.